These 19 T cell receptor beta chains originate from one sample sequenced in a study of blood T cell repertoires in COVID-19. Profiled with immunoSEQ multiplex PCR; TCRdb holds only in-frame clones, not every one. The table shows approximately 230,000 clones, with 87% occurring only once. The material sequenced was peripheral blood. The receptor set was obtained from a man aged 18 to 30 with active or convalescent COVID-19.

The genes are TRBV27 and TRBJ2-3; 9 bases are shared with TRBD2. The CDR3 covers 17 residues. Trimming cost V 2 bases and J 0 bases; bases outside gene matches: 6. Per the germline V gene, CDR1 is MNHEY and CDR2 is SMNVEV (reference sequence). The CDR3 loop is CASSLSGLAGSTDTQYF. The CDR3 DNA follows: TGTGCCAGCAGTTTAAGTGGGCTAGCGGGGAGCACAGATACGCAGTATTTT.

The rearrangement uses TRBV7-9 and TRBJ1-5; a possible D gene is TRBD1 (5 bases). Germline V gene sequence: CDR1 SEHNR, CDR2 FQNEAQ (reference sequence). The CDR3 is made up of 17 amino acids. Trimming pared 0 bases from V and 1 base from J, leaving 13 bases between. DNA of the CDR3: TGTGCCAGCAGCTTAGCCAGGGCTGGTCGGAGCAATCAGCCCCAGCATTTT. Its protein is CASSLARAGRSNQPQHF.

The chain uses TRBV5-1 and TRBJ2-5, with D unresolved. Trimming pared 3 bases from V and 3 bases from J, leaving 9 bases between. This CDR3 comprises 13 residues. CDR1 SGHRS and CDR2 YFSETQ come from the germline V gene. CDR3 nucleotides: TGCGCCAGCAGCTCATTCCCGGAAGAGACCCAGTACTTC. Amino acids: CASSSFPEETQYF. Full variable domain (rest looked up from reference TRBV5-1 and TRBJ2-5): KAGVTQTPRYLIKTRGQQVTLSCSPISGHRSVSWYQQTPGQGLQFLFEYFSETQRNKGNFPGRFSGRQFSNSRSEMNVSTLELGDSALYLCASSSFPEETQYFGPGTRLLVL.

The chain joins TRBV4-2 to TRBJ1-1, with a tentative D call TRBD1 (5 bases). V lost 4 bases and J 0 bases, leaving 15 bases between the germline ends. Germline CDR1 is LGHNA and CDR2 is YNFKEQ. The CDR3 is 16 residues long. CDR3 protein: CASSPSGAVLNTEAFF. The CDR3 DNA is TGTGCCAGCAGCCCTAGCGGGGCCGTTCTGAACACTGAAGCTTTCTTT.

The CDR3: CASSSRTSGRTYEQYF. The CDR3 DNA reads TGTGCCAGCAGCTCCCGGACTAGCGGGAGAACCTACGAGCAGTACTTC. The chain has TRBV7-2 and TRBJ2-7; the match to TRBD2 covers 13 bases. Germline V gene data show CDR1 as SGHTA and CDR2 as FQGNSA. This CDR3 comprises 16 residues. V dropped 4 bases and J dropped 2; count of bases not matched to a gene: 5.

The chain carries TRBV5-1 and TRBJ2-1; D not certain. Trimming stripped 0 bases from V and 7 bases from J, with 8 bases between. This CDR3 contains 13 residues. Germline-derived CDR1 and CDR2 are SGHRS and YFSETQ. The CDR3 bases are TGCGCCAGCAGCTTGGGGCAGGCTAATGAGCAGTTCTTC. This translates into CASSLGQANEQFF.

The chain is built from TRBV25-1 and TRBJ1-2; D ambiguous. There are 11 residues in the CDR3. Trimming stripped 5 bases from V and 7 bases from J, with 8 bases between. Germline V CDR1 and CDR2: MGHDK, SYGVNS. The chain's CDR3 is CASSQAGGYTF. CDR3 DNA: TGTGCCAGCAGTCAGGCTGGTGGCTACACCTTC.

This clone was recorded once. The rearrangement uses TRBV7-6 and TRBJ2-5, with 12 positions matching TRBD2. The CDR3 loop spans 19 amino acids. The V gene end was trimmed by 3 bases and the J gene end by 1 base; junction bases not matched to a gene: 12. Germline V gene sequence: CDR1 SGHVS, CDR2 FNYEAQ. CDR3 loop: CASSLAPGLAGTLQETQYF. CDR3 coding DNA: TGTGCCAGCAGCTTGGCCCCAGGACTAGCGGGGACTCTCCAAGAGACCCAGTACTTC. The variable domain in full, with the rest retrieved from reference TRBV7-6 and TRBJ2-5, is GAGVSQSPRYKVTKRGQDVALRCDPISGHVSLYWYRQALGQGPEFLTYFNYEAQQDKSGLPNDRFSAERPEGSISTLTIQRTEQRDSAMYRCASSLAPGLAGTLQETQYFGPGTRLLVL.

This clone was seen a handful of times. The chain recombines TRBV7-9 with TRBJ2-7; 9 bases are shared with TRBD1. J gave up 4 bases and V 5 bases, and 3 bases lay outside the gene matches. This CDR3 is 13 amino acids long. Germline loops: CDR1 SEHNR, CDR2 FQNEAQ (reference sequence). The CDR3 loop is CASSPGQGYEQYF. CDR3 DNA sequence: TGTGCCAGCAGCCCCGGACAGGGGTACGAGCAGTACTTC.

The CDR3 DNA sequence: TGTGCCAGCAGCTTAGTCCGGGGACTAGGTTACTACGAGCAGTACTTC. It translates to CASSLVRGLGYYEQYF. This sequence joins TRBV11-2 and TRBJ2-7; 8 positions agree with TRBD2. Germline CDR1 SGHAT, CDR2 FQNNGV. J was trimmed by 3 bases and V by 1 base; bases with no gene match: 8. The CDR3 length is 16 residues.

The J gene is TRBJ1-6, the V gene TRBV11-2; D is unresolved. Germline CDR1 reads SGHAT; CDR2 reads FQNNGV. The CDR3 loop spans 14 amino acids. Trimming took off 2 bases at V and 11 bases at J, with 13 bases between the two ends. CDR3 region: CASSLLATKAPLHF. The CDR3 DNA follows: TGTGCCAGCAGCTTATTGGCAACTAAGGCACCCCTCCACTTT.

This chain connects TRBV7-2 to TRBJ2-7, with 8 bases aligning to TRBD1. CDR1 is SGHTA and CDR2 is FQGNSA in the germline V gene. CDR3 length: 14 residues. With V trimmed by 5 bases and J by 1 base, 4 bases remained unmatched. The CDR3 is CASSPRQGSYEQYF. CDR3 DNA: TGTGCCAGCAGCCCCAGACAGGGGTCCTACGAGCAGTACTTC.

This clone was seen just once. As DNA, the CDR3 is TGTGCCAGCTCTAGCGGGAGGACCGGCACCGGGGAGCTGTTTTTT. As protein: CASSSGRTGTGELFF. The genes are TRBV19 and TRBJ2-2; 11 bases are a match to TRBD2. J was trimmed by 4 bases and V by 9 bases; bases with no gene match: 7. Germline V gene lookup returns CDR1 LNHDA and CDR2 SQIVND (reference sequence). The CDR3 is 15 amino acids.

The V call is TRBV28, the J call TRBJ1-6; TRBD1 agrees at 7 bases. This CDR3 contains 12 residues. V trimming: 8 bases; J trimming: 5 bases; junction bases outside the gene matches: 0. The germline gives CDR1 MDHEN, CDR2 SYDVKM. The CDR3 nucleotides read TGTGCCAGCGGACAGGATAATTCACCCCTCCACTTT. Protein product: CASGQDNSPLHF.

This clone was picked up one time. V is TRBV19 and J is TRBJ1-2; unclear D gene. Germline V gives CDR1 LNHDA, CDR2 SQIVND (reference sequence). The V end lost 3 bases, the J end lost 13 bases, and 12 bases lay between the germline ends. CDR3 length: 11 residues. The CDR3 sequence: CASSINAKITF. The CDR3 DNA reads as TGTGCCAGTAGTATTAACGCTAAGATCACCTTC.

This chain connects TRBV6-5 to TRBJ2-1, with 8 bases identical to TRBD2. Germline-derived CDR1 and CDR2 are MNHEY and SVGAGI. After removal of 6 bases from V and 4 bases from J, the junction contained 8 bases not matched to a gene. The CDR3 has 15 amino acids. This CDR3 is CASSVTSGEYNEQFF. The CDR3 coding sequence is TGTGCCAGCAGCGTCACTAGCGGAGAGTACAATGAGCAGTTCTTC.

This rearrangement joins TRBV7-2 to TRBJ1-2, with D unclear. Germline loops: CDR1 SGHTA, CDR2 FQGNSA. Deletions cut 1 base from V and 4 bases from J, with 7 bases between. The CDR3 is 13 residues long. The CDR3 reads CASSLVQFYGYTF. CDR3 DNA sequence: TGTGCCAGCAGCTTAGTCCAGTTCTATGGCTACACCTTC.

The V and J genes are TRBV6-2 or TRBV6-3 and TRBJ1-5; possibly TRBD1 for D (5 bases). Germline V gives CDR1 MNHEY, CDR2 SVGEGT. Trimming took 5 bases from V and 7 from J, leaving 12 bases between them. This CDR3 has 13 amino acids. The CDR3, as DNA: TGTGCCAGCAGTGACAGAGGAGGGCAGCCCCAGCATTTT. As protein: CASSDRGGQPQHF.

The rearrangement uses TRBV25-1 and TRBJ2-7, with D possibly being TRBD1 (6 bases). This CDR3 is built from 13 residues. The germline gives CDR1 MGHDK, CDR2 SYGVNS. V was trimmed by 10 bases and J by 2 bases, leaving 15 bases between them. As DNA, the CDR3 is TGTGCCACTTCCGGGACAACGACCTACGAGCAGTACTTC. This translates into CATSGTTTYEQYF.